The 7 T cell receptor beta chains in this list originate from one sample, sequenced in a study of cytomegalovirus exposure and HLA in healthy donors. PCR was performed using 60 Vbeta and 13 Jbeta primers. The repertoire was sequenced with immunoSEQ multiplex PCR; TCRdb's copy has only in-frame clones and lacks some. The sample comprises 150,000 to 200,000 clones, about 75% of which are singletons, and around 7% rests with the top ten. Sample: PBMCs. These receptors all come from a male donor in good health and CMV-seropositive.

The rearrangement uses TRBV19 and TRBJ1-1; unclear D gene. The V gene's germline CDR1 is LNHDA and CDR2 SQIVND (reference sequence). The CDR3 sequence is 11 residues long. Trimming left V 7 bases short and J 0 bases short, with 3 bases between. The CDR3 region has the DNA TGTGCCAGTAAGCTGAACACTGAAGCTTTCTTT. As protein: CASKLNTEAFF.

This clone was seen once. The genes are TRBV4-1 and TRBJ2-3; the D gene is possibly TRBD1 (6 bases). From germline, CDR1 is MGHRA and CDR2 YSYEKL. With 0 bases removed from V and 2 bases from J, the gap between germline ends came to 18 bases. The CDR3 is made up of 18 amino acids. The CDR3 DNA sequence: TGCGCCAGCAGCCAAGAACCCTCGAGGATGGGGGCCACAGATACGCAGTATTTT. The encoded protein is CASSQEPSRMGATDTQYF.

This clone appeared a single time. The same CDR3 also results from other DNA sequences found in this sample. This chain uses TRBV30 with TRBJ2-7; D might be TRBD2 (7 bases). The V and J ends lost 3 bases and 1 base respectively, with 16 bases between them. Germline-derived CDR1 and CDR2 are GTSNPN and SVGIG (reference sequence). This CDR3 is built from 15 residues. The CDR3 coding sequence is TGTGCCTGGAGGGGGGGGCCCTCTGCTTCCTACGAGCAGTACTTC. This sequence encodes CAWRGGPSASYEQYF.

This clone appeared once. V usage is TRBV6-5 and J usage is TRBJ2-1; a weak D match, TRBD2 (5 bases). The ends were cut back, 0 bases at V and 10 bases at J, with 16 bases in the middle. Per germline, CDR1 MNHEY and CDR2 SVGAGI. The CDR3 length is 15 residues. CDR3 in DNA: TGTGCCAGCAGTTACTCGAGTGACTACACTAAGGAGCAGTTCTTC. Amino acids: CASSYSSDYTKEQFF.

The chain employs TRBV19 and TRBJ2-5, with TRBD2 matching over 8 bases. Trimming cost V 3 bases and J 6 bases; bases outside gene matches: 6. The CDR3 covers 14 residues. Germline V gene sequence: CDR1 LNHDA, CDR2 SQIVND (reference sequence). CDR3 in amino acids: CASSIGGAVKTQYF. DNA for the CDR3: TGTGCCAGTAGTATCGGGGGGGCCGTAAAGACCCAGTACTTC. The full variable domain, in which reference TRBV19 and TRBJ2-5 provide the parts outside the CDR3, is DGGITQSPKYLFRKEGQNVTLSCEQNLNHDAMYWYRQDPGQGLRLIYYSQIVNDFQKGDIAEGYSVSREKKESFPLTVTSAQKNPTAFYLCASSIGGAVKTQYFGPGTRLLVL.

The chain carries TRBV2 and TRBJ2-1, with 7 bases identical to TRBD1. The CDR3 runs 17 residues. CDR1 is SNHLY and CDR2 is FYNNEI in the germline V gene. The V gene end was trimmed by 2 bases and the J gene end by 4 bases; junction bases not matched to a gene: 11. CDR3 in amino acids: CASSEPQGGSTYNEQFF. The CDR3 DNA reads TGTGCCAGCAGTGAACCACAAGGGGGCAGTACGTACAATGAGCAGTTCTTC.

The chain links TRBV9 to TRBJ2-2; 8 bases are shared with TRBD2. The CDR3 is made up of 14 amino acids. Germline V gene sequence: CDR1 SGDLS, CDR2 YYNGEE. The J segment lost 9 bases and the V segment lost 7 bases, leaving 11 bases of the junction unmatched. This CDR3 is CASALSGEARELFF. The CDR3 DNA reads as TGTGCCAGCGCCCTTAGCGGGGAGGCGAGGGAGCTGTTTTTT.